This TCR beta chain appears in the sequencing data of a study of blood T cell repertoires in COVID-19. Study at large: The United States, Italy and Spain provided the acute and convalescent COVID-19 samples. In each case, the material was cDNA or gDNA derived from T cells, B-cell-depleted T cells, or PBMCs.

As processed by the authors: Amplifying reference gene primers gave estimates of nucleated cell counts. The data were produced by immunoSEQ multiplex PCR, yet TCRdb's version contains in-frame clones alone and is incomplete. V and J calls plus clone size are reproduced from that table; the DNA served to infer D and trimming. The sample has more than 200,000 clones, over 65% seen once. Germline lookup yields CDR1 MDHEN and CDR2 SYDVKM. The J segment lost 7 bases and the V segment lost 5 bases, leaving 5 bases of the junction unmatched. The CDR3 has 14 amino acids. The material sequenced was peripheral blood. This TCR came from a woman aged 70-85 years with active or convalescent COVID-19. V and J are TRBV28 and TRBJ1-4; 9 nucleotides line up with TRBD1. CDR3 nucleotide sequence: TGTGCCAGCAGTCCTGGGACAGGGCCTGAAAAACTGTTTTTT. This sequence encodes CASSPGTGPEKLFF.